Listed below are T cell receptor beta chains from one sample, sequenced in a study of blood T cell repertoires in COVID-19. Assay used: immunoSEQ multiplex PCR; TCRdb lists only in-frame clones, some missing. Of some 200,000 clones in the sample, around 87% were seen once. The sequenced sample was peripheral blood. Receptor source: a man aged 40-49 years with active or convalescent COVID-19. Both conserved end residues are part of each CDR3. A D gene is named only where the DNA matches it firmly. Size values are once, few and many counts, or a class for expanded clones, and some rows have none.

>-|TRBJ2-3|TRBV19|-
CASSMVGGGPTDTQYF
TGTGCCAGTAGTATGGTTGGCGGGGGCCCCACGGATACGCAGTATTTT
>-|TRBJ2-2|TRBV10-1|-
CASSPPGSLSGELFF
TGCGCCAGCAGTCCGCCCGGGAGCTTGTCCGGGGAGCTGTTTTTT
>TRBD2|TRBJ2-5|TRBV5-1|-
CASSFTGGGIQETQYF
TGCGCCAGCAGCTTTACAGGCGGGGGGATCCAAGAGACCCAGTACTTC
>-|TRBJ1-1|TRBV28|-
CASSLSGAGTEAFF
TGTGCCAGCAGTTTATCAGGGGCAGGGACTGAAGCTTTCTTT
>-|TRBJ1-6|TRBV19|-
CASRSGADVGPLHF
TGTGCCAGTAGGTCAGGGGCCGACGTGGGGCCCCTCCACTTT
>-|TRBJ1-1|TRBV5-5|-
CASSLETGVHTEAFF
TGTGCCAGCAGCTTGGAGACAGGAGTGCACACTGAAGCTTTCTTT
>-|TRBJ1-1|TRBV6-5|-
CASRAGGRTEAFF
TGTGCCAGCAGGGCGGGGGGGCGCACTGAAGCTTTCTTT
>TRBD1|TRBJ1-4|TRBV14|-
CASSRDRGNEKLFF
TGTGCCAGCAGCCGGGACAGGGGGAATGAAAAACTGTTTTTT
>TRBD1|TRBJ1-6|TRBV19|-
CASSLQGDSPLHF
TGTGCCAGTAGCCTACAGGGGGACTCACCCCTCCACTTT
>-|TRBJ1-3|TRBV7-8|-
CASSLGQGTVPGNTIYF
TGTGCCAGCAGCTTAGGCCAAGGGACTGTCCCTGGAAACACCATATATTTT
>-|TRBJ2-5|TRBV18|-
CASSPVGGAETQYF
TGTGCCAGCTCACCAGTGGGAGGCGCAGAGACCCAGTACTTC
>TRBD1|TRBJ1-4|TRBV6-5|-
CASSYRGQTNEKLFF
TGTGCCAGCAGTTACAGGGGGCAGACTAATGAAAAACTGTTTTTT
>-|TRBJ1-2|TRBV5-1|-
CASSLVENYGYTF
TGCGCCAGCAGCTTGGTAGAGAACTATGGCTACACCTTC
>TRBD1|TRBJ2-7|TRBV7-9|few
CASSDGTGASYEQYF
TGTGCCAGCAGCGACGGGACAGGGGCATCCTACGAGCAGTACTTC
>TRBD1|TRBJ1-4|TRBV4-1|-
CASSPGDRAGTGEKLFF
TGCGCCAGCAGCCCGGGGGACAGGGCTGGTACAGGTGAAAAACTGTTTTTT
>TRBD2|TRBJ2-5|TRBV6-2/TRBV6-3|-
CASSPGLAGLQETQYF
TGTGCCAGCAGCCCGGGACTAGCGGGGTTACAAGAGACCCAGTACTTC
>-|TRBJ2-7|TRBV12-3/TRBV12-4|-
CASREQGVYEQYF
TGTGCCAGCAGAGAACAGGGAGTCTACGAGCAGTACTTC
>TRBD1|TRBJ1-4|TRBV19|-
CASSDRGGNEKLFF
TGTGCCAGTAGTGACAGGGGGGGAAATGAAAAACTGTTTTTT
>-|TRBJ1-5|TRBV12-3/TRBV12-4|-
CASSSQAAQPQHF
TGTGCCAGCAGTTCACAGGCCGCACAGCCCCAGCATTTT
>-|TRBJ1-1|TRBV6-2/TRBV6-3|-
CASSYPREGGSEAFF
TGTGCCAGCAGTTACCCCCGGGAGGGGGGCTCTGAAGCTTTCTTT
>TRBD1|TRBJ2-3|TRBV6-5|few
CASSDRGDEDTQYF
TGTGCCAGCAGCGACAGGGGTGATGAAGATACGCAGTATTTT
>TRBD1|TRBJ1-4|TRBV6-2/TRBV6-3|once
CASSYRRGQAFEKLFF
TGTGCCAGCAGTTACCGCCGGGGACAGGCGTTCGAAAAACTGTTTTTT
>TRBD1|TRBJ1-5|TRBV5-8|-
CASSLGQGHQPQHF
TGTGCCAGCAGCTTGGGACAGGGGCATCAGCCCCAGCATTTT
>-|TRBJ1-3|TRBV28|-
CASSPGRWGQPGNTIYF
TGTGCCAGCAGCCCCGGTCGGTGGGGGCAACCTGGAAACACCATATATTTT
>TRBD1|TRBJ2-3|TRBV2|-
CASGEDRAADTQYF
TGTGCCAGCGGCGAGGACAGGGCGGCAGATACGCAGTATTTT
>TRBD2|TRBJ2-7|TRBV19|-
CASSIFSRMGGEPGLQYF
TGTGCCAGTAGTATTTTCTCTCGGATGGGGGGGGAACCGGGCCTCCAGTACTTC
>-|TRBJ1-3|TRBV7-9|-
CASSLSGRGIISGNTIYF
TGTGCCAGCAGCTTATCGGGCAGGGGAATAATATCTGGAAACACCATATATTTT
>-|TRBJ1-1|TRBV3-1/TRBV3-2|few
CASSHERRTEAFF
TGTGCCAGCAGCCACGAGAGGCGCACTGAAGCTTTCTTT
>TRBD1|TRBJ1-1|TRBV5-5|-
CASSPSGTGGEAFF
TGTGCCAGCAGCCCTTCCGGGACAGGGGGTGAAGCTTTCTTT
>-|TRBJ1-1|TRBV6-5|-
CASTLRRGPNTEAFF
TGTGCCAGCACCCTTAGGAGGGGCCCGAACACTGAAGCTTTCTTT
>TRBD2|TRBJ2-1|TRBV4-3|-
CASSQDSGSYNEQFF
TGCGCCAGCAGCCAAGATAGCGGGAGTTACAATGAGCAGTTCTTC
>-|TRBJ1-2|TRBV7-2|-
CASSRTGQLRGYGYTF
TGTGCCAGCAGCAGGACCGGACAGCTTCGTGGGTATGGCTACACCTTC
>TRBD1|TRBJ1-1|TRBV18|-
CASLQRGLQTEAFF
TGTGCCAGCTTGCAGAGGGGGCTGCAAACTGAAGCTTTCTTT
>-|TRBJ1-2|TRBV7-9|-
CASSPFRDPLYGYTF
TGTGCCAGCAGCCCGTTCCGGGATCCACTCTATGGCTACACCTTC
>-|TRBJ2-1|TRBV27|-
CAARDLTYNEQFF
TGTGCTGCACGGGACTTAACCTACAATGAGCAGTTCTTC
>-|TRBJ1-1|TRBV19|-
CASSSQGSTEAFF
TGTGCCAGTAGTTCACAGGGTTCCACTGAAGCTTTCTTT
>TRBD1|TRBJ1-2|TRBV19|-
CASSMGTDSYYGYTF
TGTGCCAGTAGTATGGGGACAGACTCCTACTATGGCTACACCTTC
>-|TRBJ1-6|TRBV3-1/TRBV3-2|-
CASSPGHRNSPLHF
TGTGCCAGCAGCCCGGGACACCGTAATTCACCCCTCCACTTT
>TRBD1|TRBJ2-6|TRBV15|-
CATSRDGDSLSGANVLTF
TGTGCCACCAGCAGAGATGGGGACAGTCTCTCTGGGGCCAACGTCCTGACTTTC
>-|TRBJ1-4|TRBV2|-
CASRTAPNEKLFF
TGTGCCAGCAGGACAGCACCTAATGAAAAACTGTTTTTT
>-|TRBJ1-1|TRBV9|-
CASSVGQGTEAFF
TGTGCCAGCAGCGTAGGGCAGGGAACTGAAGCTTTCTTT
>-|TRBJ1-4|TRBV27|-
CASSLLGDEKLFF
TGTGCCAGCAGTTTATTAGGAGATGAGAAACTGTTTTTT
>TRBD1|TRBJ1-2|TRBV6-5|-
CASSRGQAGYGYTF
TGTGCCAGCAGCCGCGGACAGGCGGGGTATGGCTACACCTTC
>-|TRBJ2-1|TRBV3-1/TRBV3-2|-
CASSQRTSRGAPYNEQFF
TGTGCCAGCAGCCAAAGAACATCACGGGGGGCACCCTACAATGAGCAGTTCTTC
>TRBD1|TRBJ2-3|TRBV15|-
CATSGPGQYTDTQYF
TGTGCCACCAGCGGACCGGGACAGTACACAGATACGCAGTATTTT
>TRBD1|TRBJ1-2|TRBV19|-
CASSIHRGQHYGYTF
TGTGCCAGTAGTATCCACAGGGGGCAGCACTATGGCTACACCTTC
>-|TRBJ1-3|TRBV5-1|once
CASSLVSSGNTIYF
TGCGCCAGCAGCTTGGTTAGCTCTGGAAACACCATATATTTT
>-|TRBJ2-1|TRBV7-3|-
CASSLWSSLGEQFF
TGTGCCAGCAGCTTATGGTCTAGCTTGGGGGAGCAGTTCTTC
>TRBD2|TRBJ2-5|TRBV10-3|once
CAIRTSEVETQYF
TGTGCCATCAGGACTAGCGAGGTGGAGACCCAGTACTTC
>-|TRBJ1-1|TRBV12-3/TRBV12-4|-
CASRFTRGTEAFF
TGTGCCAGCAGATTTACCAGGGGCACTGAAGCTTTCTTT
>-|TRBJ1-3|TRBV11-2|-
CASSPWIAGNTIYF
TGTGCCAGCAGCCCCTGGATAGCAGGAAACACCATATATTTT
>TRBD1|TRBJ2-1|TRBV5-8|once
CASSLSGTGYDEQFF
TGTGCCAGCAGCCTATCGGGGACAGGGTACGATGAGCAGTTCTTC